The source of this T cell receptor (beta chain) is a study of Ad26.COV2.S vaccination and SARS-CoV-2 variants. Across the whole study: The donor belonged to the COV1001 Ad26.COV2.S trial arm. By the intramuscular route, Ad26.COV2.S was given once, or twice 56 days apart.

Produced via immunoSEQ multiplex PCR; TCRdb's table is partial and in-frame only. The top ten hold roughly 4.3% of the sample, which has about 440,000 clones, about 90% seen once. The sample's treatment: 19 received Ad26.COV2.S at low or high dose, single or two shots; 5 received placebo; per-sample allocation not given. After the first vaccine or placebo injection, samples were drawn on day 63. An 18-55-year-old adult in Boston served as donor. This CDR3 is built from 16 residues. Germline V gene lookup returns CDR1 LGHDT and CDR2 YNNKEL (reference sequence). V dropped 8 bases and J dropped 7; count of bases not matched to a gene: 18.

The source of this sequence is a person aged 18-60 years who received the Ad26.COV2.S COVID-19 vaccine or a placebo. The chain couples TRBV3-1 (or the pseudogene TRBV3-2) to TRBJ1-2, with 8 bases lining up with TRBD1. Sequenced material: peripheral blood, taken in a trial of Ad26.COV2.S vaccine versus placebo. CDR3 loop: CASGWGTGTLGGGYTF. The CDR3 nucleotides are TGTGCCAGCGGGTGGGGGACAGGAACCCTTGGCGGTGGCTACACCTTC.